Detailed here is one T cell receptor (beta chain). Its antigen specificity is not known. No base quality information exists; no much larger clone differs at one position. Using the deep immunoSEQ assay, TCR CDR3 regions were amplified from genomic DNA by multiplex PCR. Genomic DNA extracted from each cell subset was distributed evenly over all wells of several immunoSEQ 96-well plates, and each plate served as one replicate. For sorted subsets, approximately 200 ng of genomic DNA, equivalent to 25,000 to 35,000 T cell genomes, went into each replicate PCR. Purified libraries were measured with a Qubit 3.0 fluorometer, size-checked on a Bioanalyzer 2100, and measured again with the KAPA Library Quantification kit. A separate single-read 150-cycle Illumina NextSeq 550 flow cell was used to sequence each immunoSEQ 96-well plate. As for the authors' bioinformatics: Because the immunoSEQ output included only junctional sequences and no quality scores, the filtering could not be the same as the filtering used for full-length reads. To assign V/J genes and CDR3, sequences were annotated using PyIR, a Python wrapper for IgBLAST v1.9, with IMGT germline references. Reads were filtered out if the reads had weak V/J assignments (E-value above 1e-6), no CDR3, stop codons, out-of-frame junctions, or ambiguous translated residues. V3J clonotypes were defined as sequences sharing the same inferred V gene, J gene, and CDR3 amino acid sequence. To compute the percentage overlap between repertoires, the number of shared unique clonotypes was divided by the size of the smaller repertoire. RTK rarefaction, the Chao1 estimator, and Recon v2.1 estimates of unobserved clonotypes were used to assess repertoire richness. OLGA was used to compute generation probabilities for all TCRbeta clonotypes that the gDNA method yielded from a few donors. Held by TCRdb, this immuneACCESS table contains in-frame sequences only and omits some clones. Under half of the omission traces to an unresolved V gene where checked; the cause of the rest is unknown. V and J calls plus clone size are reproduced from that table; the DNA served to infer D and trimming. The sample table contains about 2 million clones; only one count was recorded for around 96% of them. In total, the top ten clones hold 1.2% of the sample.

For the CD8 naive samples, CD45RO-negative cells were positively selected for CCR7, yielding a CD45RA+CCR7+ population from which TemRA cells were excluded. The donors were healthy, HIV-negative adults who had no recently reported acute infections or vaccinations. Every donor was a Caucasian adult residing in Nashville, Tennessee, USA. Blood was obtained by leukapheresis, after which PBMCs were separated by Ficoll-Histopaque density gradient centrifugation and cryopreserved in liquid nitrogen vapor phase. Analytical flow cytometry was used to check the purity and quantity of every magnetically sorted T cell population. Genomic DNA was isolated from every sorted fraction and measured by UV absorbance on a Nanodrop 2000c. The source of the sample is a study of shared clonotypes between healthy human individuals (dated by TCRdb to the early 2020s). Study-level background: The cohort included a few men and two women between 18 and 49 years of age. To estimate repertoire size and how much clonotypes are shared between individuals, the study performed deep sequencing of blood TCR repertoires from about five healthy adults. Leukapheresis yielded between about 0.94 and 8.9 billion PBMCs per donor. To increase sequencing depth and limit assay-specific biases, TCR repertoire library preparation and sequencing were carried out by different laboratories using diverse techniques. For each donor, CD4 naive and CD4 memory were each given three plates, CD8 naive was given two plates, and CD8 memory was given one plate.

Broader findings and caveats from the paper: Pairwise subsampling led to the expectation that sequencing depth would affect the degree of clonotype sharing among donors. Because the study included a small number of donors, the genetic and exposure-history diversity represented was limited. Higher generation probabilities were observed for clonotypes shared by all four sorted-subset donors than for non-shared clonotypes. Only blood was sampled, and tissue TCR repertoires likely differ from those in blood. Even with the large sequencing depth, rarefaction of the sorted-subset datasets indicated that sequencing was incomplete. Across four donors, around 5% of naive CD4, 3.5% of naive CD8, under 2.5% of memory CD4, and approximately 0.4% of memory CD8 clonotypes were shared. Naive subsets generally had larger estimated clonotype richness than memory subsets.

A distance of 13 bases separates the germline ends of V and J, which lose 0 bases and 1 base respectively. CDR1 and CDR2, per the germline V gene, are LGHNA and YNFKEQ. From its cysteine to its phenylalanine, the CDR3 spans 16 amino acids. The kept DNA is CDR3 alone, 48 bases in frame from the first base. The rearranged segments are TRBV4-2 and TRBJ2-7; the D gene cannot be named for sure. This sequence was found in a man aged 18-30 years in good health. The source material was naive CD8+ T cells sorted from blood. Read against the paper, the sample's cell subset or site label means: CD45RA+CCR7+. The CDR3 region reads CASSQDSQSLSYEQYF. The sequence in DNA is TGTGCCAGCAGCCAAGATTCCCAGAGTCTTTCCTACGAGCAGTACTTC.